This T cell receptor beta chain was captured by sequencing in a study of cytomegalovirus exposure and HLA in healthy donors (dated by TCRdb to between 2016 and 2019). Notes on the research overall: A later analysis indicated that the 120 or so validation repertoires were generated on the platform also employed for the roughly 730 repertoires of the first cohort. The study was designed to test whether signatures of past pathogen exposure could be identified by cataloging public T cell receptors. In addition to the first cohort of roughly 700 subjects, a separate validation cohort of around 110 different subjects was used. High-throughput TCR immunosequencing, statistical association of individual TCRs with disease status, and machine learning were combined to predict cytomegalovirus infection status.

General findings and caveats noted by the study authors: In vitro tests confirmed that three of the cytomegalovirus-associated TCR beta chains recognize cytomegalovirus antigens. The classifier was reported to diagnose cytomegalovirus status with high specificity and sensitivity in both the original and validation cohorts. Of the cluster scores, approximately 95% were above 0 in a later analysis, which found that TCRs clustered in the first cohort also tended to co-occur in the approximately 120 validation repertoires. Most TCR sequences were observed very rarely across donors, whereas some public TCRs were present in many individuals. The validation cohort had no HLA typing available for a later analysis, so co-occurrence within that cohort was assessed over all 120 or so repertoires. In the study, around 160 TCR beta chains were listed as associated with cytomegalovirus. The authors suggested that the approach could potentially be generalized to other disease states and immunological phenotypes.

Comment on this clone: The target of this receptor is not known. No much larger clone exists at a distance of one base, and base qualities are not known.

The library was prepared using the immunoSEQ multiplex PCR assay. The authors' pipeline ran thus. To diagnose cytomegalovirus status from the catalog of TCR beta chain sequences, a statistical classification framework was built. TCRdb took over this immuneACCESS table, retaining in-frame rearrangements with V and J assigned. Such tables are incomplete; in checked studies, under half of the missing clones stem from an unresolved V gene, and the remainder is unexplained. V and J calls and clone size are those listed in that table; D and trimming were worked out from the DNA. In all, the sample holds 200,000 to 250,000 clones, and about 86% of those were seen once. The ten most abundant clones make up around 3% of the sample. Separate from the roughly 660-subject first cohort, the validation cohort of 120 subjects was the group to which the donors belonged. V loses 0 bases of germline sequence and J loses 2 bases, and the interval between the two ends is 7 bases. Sequences SQVTM (CDR1) and ANQGSEA (CDR2) are obtained from the germline V gene. The CDR3 contains 14 residues, cysteine and phenylalanine counted. Only the CDR3 region is kept as DNA, spanning 42 bases read in frame from base 1.

The TCR comes from a woman aged 18-29 years in good health and CMV-seronegative. This chain joins TRBV29-1 to TRBJ2-2, with the D gene not confidently named. Material for sequencing was PBMCs. The DNA sequence follows: TGCAGCGTTGAAGAACACAGAAACACCGGGGAGCTGTTTTTT. This gives the protein CSVEEHRNTGELFF.